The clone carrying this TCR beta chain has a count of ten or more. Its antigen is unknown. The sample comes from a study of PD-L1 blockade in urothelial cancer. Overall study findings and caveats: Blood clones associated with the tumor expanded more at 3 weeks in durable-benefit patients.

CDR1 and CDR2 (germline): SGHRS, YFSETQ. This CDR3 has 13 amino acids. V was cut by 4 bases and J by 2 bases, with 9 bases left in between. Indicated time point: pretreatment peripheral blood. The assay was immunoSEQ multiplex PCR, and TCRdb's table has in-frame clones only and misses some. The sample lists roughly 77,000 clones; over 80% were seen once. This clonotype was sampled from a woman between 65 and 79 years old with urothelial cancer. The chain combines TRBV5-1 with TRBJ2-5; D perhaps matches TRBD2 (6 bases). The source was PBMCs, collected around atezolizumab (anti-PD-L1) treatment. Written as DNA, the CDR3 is TGCGCCAGCAGCCCTGGGGGGCAAGAGACCCAGTACTTC. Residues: CASSPGGQETQYF. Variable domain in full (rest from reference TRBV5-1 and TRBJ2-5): KAGVTQTPRYLIKTRGQQVTLSCSPISGHRSVSWYQQTPGQGLQFLFEYFSETQRNKGNFPGRFSGRQFSNSRSEMNVSTLELGDSALYLCASSPGGQETQYFGPGTRLLVL.